The T cell receptor (beta chain) described here comes from a study of T cells in Graves' hyperthyroidism and ophthalmopathy. Trimming removed 6 bases from V and 0 bases from J, with 5 bases in between. The CDR3 is 13 amino acids. Germline assignment: CDR1 KGHDR and CDR2 SFDVKD. Amplified TCR beta CDR3 regions came from RNA transcripts. HTBI primers were employed in a first-round RT-PCR of the TCR CDR3. MiXCR, run by TCRdb on the multiplex PCR reads, gives a single entry per CDR3 protein. The sample includes hundreds of thousands of distinct CDR3 sequences, less than 25% of them seen just once. Pregnant or lactating patients were excluded, as were those with uncontrolled infection or other autoimmune disease. Isolation of PBMCs was performed on about 9.9 ml fresh peripheral blood.

The rearrangement joins TRBV24-1 to TRBJ1-3; no reliable D call. Sequenced: blood. The TCR was taken from a man aged 25-45 years with Graves' ophthalmopathy. The CDR3 spells CATSSGSGNTIYF. DNA of the CDR3: TGTGCCACCAGTTCAGGCTCTGGAAACACCATATATTTT.